This TCR beta chain was documented in a study of monozygotic twins with inflammatory bowel disease. Findings and limits, study-wide: Evidence failed to back one strong IBD-linked signal or clonotype.

Details on this clonotype: Its cognate antigen is unknown.

Starting material for each TCR library was around 3,600 ng of total RNA. UMIs bearing a 6-nucleotide sample barcode were added through template switching. Reanalyzing the 5' RACE reads, TCRdb keeps one entry per CDR3 protein, without DNA. Here the sample table reports some 450,000 distinct CDR3 sequences. Every donor provided one blood sample measuring 2.5 to 3 ml. Germline V gene lookup returns CDR1 MNHNS and CDR2 SASEGT. The CDR3 has 16 amino acids. The clonotype originates from a human donor with ulcerative colitis or Crohn's disease, or a healthy co-twin of an affected twin (not recorded which). Sequencing was done on a sample of blood. The chain employs TRBV6-1 and TRBJ2-4; the TCRdb call, TRBD2, lacks DNA for checking. The CDR3 here is CASMVLAGGPMHIQYF.